This T cell receptor beta chain was profiled in a study of T cells after yellow fever vaccination. V gave up 1 base and J gave up 1 base, with 12 bases separating them. CDR3 length: 15 amino acids. The V gene's germline CDR1 is SQVTM and CDR2 ANQGSEA. Findings and limits, study-wide: Although the secondary response was weaker, it peaked faster, at day 5 versus 15. Abundant bulk-derived clonotypes could contaminate FACS-sorted repertoires. Reappearing after the booster were most of the clones from primary vaccination (about 96% CD4, roughly 86% CD8).

Comments on this clonotype: The antigen remains undetermined.

TCR cDNA, made by 5'RACE template switching, carried an added universal primer site and UMIs. TCRdb passed the 5' RACE reads through MiXCR, listing each CDR3 protein once. The data contain 120,000 or so distinct CDR3 sequences, around 15% of them seen just once; the ten biggest clones take up roughly two fifths. Specimen: CD8+ T cells sorted from PBMCs, collected 5 days after the yellow fever booster vaccination. The gene calls are TRBV29-1 and TRBJ2-3, with D perhaps being TRBD1 or TRBD2 (6 bases each). This clonotype originated in a man younger than 35 who received the YFV17D yellow fever vaccine. CDR3 nucleotides: TGCAGCGTTGAAGTAGGAAGGGGGGGCACAGATACGCAGTATTTT. Encoded protein: CSVEVGRGGTDTQYF.